Below are 10 T cell receptor beta chains sequenced from a single sample in a study of human thymus T cells. Clones were sequenced by immunoSEQ multiplex PCR, and TCRdb holds only the in-frame ones, with some missing. The sample lists around 45,000 clones, just under 95% occurring once. Material for sequencing was blood. Receptors were obtained from a girl less than two years old with a congenital heart defect but otherwise immunologically healthy.

The V gene is TRBV4-2, the J gene TRBJ2-7; maybe TRBD1 (8 bases). There are 18 residues in the CDR3. V lost 1 base and J 0 bases, leaving 19 bases between the germline ends. CDR1 is LGHNA, CDR2 YNFKEQ, per germline. As DNA, the CDR3 is TGTGCCAGCAGCCAAGGGAGGCATAACAGGGGGGGCTCCTACGAGCAGTACTTC. The encoded protein is CASSQGRHNRGGSYEQYF.

J is TRBJ1-2 and V is TRBV5-5; the match to TRBD1 covers 9 bases. Germline V gene data show CDR1 as SGHKS and CDR2 as YYEKEE (reference sequence). This CDR3 comprises 17 residues. The ends lost 0 bases at V and 5 bases at J; junction bases unmatched: 11. CDR3 loop: CASSLDRGRHTSYGYTF. The DNA for the CDR3 is TGTGCCAGCAGCTTGGACAGGGGGCGCCATACTAGTTATGGCTACACCTTC.

This chain connects TRBV10-3 to TRBJ1-6; D remains ambiguous. Germline V gives CDR1 ENHRY, CDR2 SYGVKD. Trimming took 0 bases from V and 7 from J, leaving 13 bases between them. This CDR3 comprises 16 residues. CDR3 sequence reads: CAISESRAVQNSPLHF. The CDR3 DNA sequence: TGTGCCATCAGTGAGTCGAGGGCGGTGCAAAATTCACCCCTCCACTTT.

The chain couples TRBV7-6 to TRBJ2-1; 11 positions agree with TRBD2. The germline V gene encodes CDR1 SGHVS and CDR2 FNYEAQ. V gave up 1 base and J gave up 8 bases; unmatched junction bases: 4. The CDR3 covers 15 residues. The CDR3 coding sequence is TGTGCCAGCAGCTTAGTGGGACTAGCGGCCCATGAGCAGTTCTTC. Translation gives CASSLVGLAAHEQFF.

The chain combines TRBV30 with TRBJ2-5; 9 bases align to TRBD1. Germline lookup yields CDR1 GTSNPN and CDR2 SVGIG (reference sequence). CDR3 length equals 15 residues. V gave up 1 base and J gave up 4 bases; unmatched junction bases: 7. CDR3 sequence reads: CAWSGRTGVAETQYF. The CDR3 DNA reads as TGTGCCTGGAGTGGACGGACAGGGGTGGCAGAGACCCAGTACTTC.

The chain has TRBV2 and TRBJ2-3; no definite D call. V was pared by 1 base and J by 0 bases, with 8 bases between. Germline values: CDR1 SNHLY, CDR2 FYNNEI. This CDR3 comprises 15 residues. CDR3 nucleotides: TGTGCCAGCAGTGAAGGGCAGATCAGCACAGATACGCAGTATTTT. This gives the protein CASSEGQISTDTQYF.

DNA for the CDR3: TGTGCCAGCAGTCGTTTAGCGAACTCCTACGAGCAGTACTTC. As protein: CASSRLANSYEQYF. V usage is TRBV6-6 and J usage is TRBJ2-7, with a tentative D call TRBD2 (5 bases). The V gene's germline CDR1 is MNHNY and CDR2 SVGAGI (reference sequence). CDR3 length: 14 residues. V was clipped by 5 bases and J by 0 bases, with 11 bases between them.

The table lists this clone with a count of one. The rearrangement joins TRBV7-2 to TRBJ2-7; 7 positions agree with TRBD1. CDR1 and CDR2 from the germline V gene are SGHTA and FQGNSA. The CDR3 sequence is 15 residues long. Germline trimming cut 5 bases from V and 1 base from J; bases unmatched to any gene: 8. CDR3 region: CASSLDRVRSYEQYF. CDR3 DNA: TGTGCCAGCAGCCTAGACAGGGTTCGTTCCTACGAGCAGTACTTC.

The chain uses TRBV6-7 and TRBJ2-7; D ambiguous. TRBV6-7 is sorted into the ORF group, with uncertain function. The CDR3 totals 16 residues. Trimming removed 2 bases from V and 4 bases from J, with 18 bases in between. The CDR3 DNA follows: TGTGCCAGCAGTTACCCAGTACCGAACAAAAGTTACGAGCAGTACTTC. It is translated as CASSYPVPNKSYEQYF.

This CDR3 is CASSHILDVSTDTQYF. The CDR3 nucleotides read TGCGCCAGCAGCCACATCCTGGACGTCAGCACAGATACGCAGTATTTT. The rearrangement uses TRBV4-3 and TRBJ2-3; unclear D gene. CDR1 is LGHNA and CDR2 is YSLEER in the germline V gene. The CDR3 runs 16 residues. Trimming removed 3 bases at V and 0 bases at J, with 13 bases between.